This TCR beta chain came from a study of cytomegalovirus exposure and HLA in healthy donors. This clone has just a few counts. The PCR used 60 Vbeta and 13 Jbeta primers. The repertoire was sequenced with immunoSEQ multiplex PCR; TCRdb's copy has only in-frame clones and lacks some. The sample has about 140,000 clones, approximately 76% seen once. The CDR3 is made up of 14 amino acids. The V gene lost 8 bases and the J gene lost 5 bases, with 19 bases spanning the gap. Germline V gene lookup returns CDR1 SGHRS and CDR2 YFSETQ. The V gene is TRBV5-1, the J gene TRBJ2-5; D might be TRBD2 (7 bases). This clonotype originated in a man between 35 and 55 years old in good health and CMV-seronegative. The sample consisted of PBMCs. The CDR3 coding sequence is TGCGCCAGTAAGGGGGGGGACGTCGTGGAGACCCAGTACTTC. Its protein is CASKGGDVVETQYF.